Below, 30 T cell receptor beta chains from the same sample are listed, as sequenced in a study of blood T cell repertoires in COVID-19. Assay used: immunoSEQ multiplex PCR; TCRdb lists only in-frame clones, some missing. The sample comprises about 140,000 clones, more than 75% of which are singletons, and 5% to 6% rests with the top ten. Source material: peripheral blood. All receptors derive from a human donor in a cohort sampled during active COVID-19.

This rearrangement joins TRBV6-5 to TRBJ1-5; D unclear. Germline V gene sequence: CDR1 MNHEY, CDR2 SVGAGI. The CDR3 has 14 amino acids. Trimming took 0 bases from V and 4 from J, leaving 7 bases between them. CDR3 sequence reads: CASSYSRGNQPQHF. Here the CDR3 DNA reads TGTGCCAGCAGTTACTCCCGAGGGAATCAGCCCCAGCATTTT.

The gene calls are TRBV7-6 and TRBJ2-7, with 8 nucleotides matching TRBD2. Trimming at V came to 4 bases and at J to 5 bases, leaving 16 bases not matched to a gene. CDR1 and CDR2 from the germline V gene are SGHVS and FNYEAQ. The CDR3 runs to 17 residues. Written as DNA, the CDR3 is TGTGCCAGCAGCTCCCCCCCCGGGAGCGGGAGTGATCACGAGCAGTACTTC. Amino acid sequence: CASSSPPGSGSDHEQYF.

CDR3 loop: CASSLLSGGSSEQFF. DNA of the CDR3: TGTGCCAGCAGCTTACTTTCGGGGGGGTCAAGTGAGCAGTTCTTC. The rearrangement joins TRBV11-3 to TRBJ2-1; 8 bases map to TRBD2. Germline V gene lookup returns CDR1 SGHNT and CDR2 YENEEA. V was pared by 2 bases and J by 9 bases, with 9 bases of the junction left unmatched. CDR3 length: 15 residues.

This clone was counted between two and nine times. The CDR3 region has the DNA TGTGCCAGCAGCTTAGAAGGGACAGGGTACGCTTTCTTT. Translation: CASSLEGTGYAFF. This chain uses TRBV7-9 with TRBJ1-1, with 9 bases matching TRBD1. This CDR3 has 13 residues. The J segment lost 11 bases and the V segment lost 1 base, leaving 5 bases of the junction unmatched. Per the germline V gene, CDR1 is SEHNR and CDR2 is FQNEAQ (reference sequence).

The chain links TRBV9 to TRBJ1-1; D remains ambiguous. Germline V gives CDR1 SGDLS, CDR2 YYNGEE. Trimming cost V 4 bases and J 5 bases, with 12 bases left between them. The length of the CDR3 is 13 residues. The CDR3 bases are TGTGCCAGCAGCTTGACGGGGAGGACTGAAGCTTTCTTT. Translated: CASSLTGRTEAFF.

CDR3 coding DNA: TGCGCCAGCAGCGTCCTCTTGGGACAGAACTACGAGCAGTACTTC. This encodes CASSVLLGQNYEQYF. The rearrangement links TRBV5-1 to TRBJ2-7; TRBD1 matches at 7 bases. This CDR3 spans 15 amino acids. The trim removed 4 bases at V and 3 bases at J, leaving 10 bases unmatched. Germline V lookup: CDR1 SGHRS, CDR2 YFSETQ.

The chain links TRBV7-3 to TRBJ2-1, with D maybe TRBD2 (6 bases). The CDR3 sequence is 19 residues long. Trimming left V 5 bases short and J 3 bases short, with 26 bases between. Per germline, CDR1 SGHTA and CDR2 FQGTGA. Here the CDR3 reads CASSHKEQLKGTLYNEQFF. CDR3 coding DNA: TGTGCCAGCAGCCATAAAGAGCAACTTAAGGGGACTCTCTACAATGAGCAGTTCTTC.

The rearrangement joins TRBV9 to TRBJ2-3; perhaps TRBD2 as D (6 bases). V was pared by 4 bases and J by 6 bases, with 21 bases between. Germline V gene data show CDR1 as SGDLS and CDR2 as YYNGEE. CDR3 length equals 16 residues. Written as DNA, the CDR3 is TGTGCCAGCAGCCTCACTCAGGACGCGGGATGGGATACGCAGTATTTT. Protein sequence: CASSLTQDAGWDTQYF. The complete variable domain, with remaining parts taken from reference TRBV9 and TRBJ2-3, reads DSGVTQTPKHLITATGQRVTLRCSPRSGDLSVYWYQQSLDQGLQFLIQYYNGEERAKGNILERFSAQQFPDLHSELNLSSLELGDSALYFCASSLTQDAGWDTQYFGPGTRLTVL.

The chain combines TRBV5-1 with TRBJ2-3, with 16 bases lining up with TRBD2. The CDR3 sequence is 15 residues long. The V gene end was trimmed by 4 bases and the J gene end by 6 bases; junction bases not matched to a gene: 2. CDR1 is SGHRS and CDR2 is YFSETQ in the germline V gene. The CDR3 coding sequence is TGCGCCAGCAGCATGGGACTAGCGGGAGGGGATACGCAGTATTTT. Amino acid sequence: CASSMGLAGGDTQYF. The full variable domain, in which reference TRBV5-1 and TRBJ2-3 provide the parts outside the CDR3, is KAGVTQTPRYLIKTRGQQVTLSCSPISGHRSVSWYQQTPGQGLQFLFEYFSETQRNKGNFPGRFSGRQFSNSRSEMNVSTLELGDSALYLCASSMGLAGGDTQYFGPGTRLTVL.

The genes are TRBV6-5 and TRBJ2-5; TRBD2 matches 9 bases. This CDR3 spans 15 amino acids. From germline, CDR1 is MNHEY and CDR2 SVGAGI. The J segment lost 6 bases and the V segment lost 0 bases, leaving 5 bases of the junction unmatched. CDR3 residues: CASSYSLAGRKTQYF. The CDR3, as DNA: TGTGCCAGCAGTTACTCTCTAGCGGGGCGGAAGACCCAGTACTTC.

This clone was recorded only once. The genes are TRBV30 and TRBJ2-7, with a tentative D call TRBD1 (6 bases). CDR1 is GTSNPN and CDR2 is SVGIG in the germline V gene (reference sequence). The CDR3 loop spans 14 amino acids. Trimming removed 2 bases from V and 0 bases from J, with 11 bases in between. DNA of the CDR3: TGTGCCTGGAGTTCCCGGACAGACTCCTACGAGCAGTACTTC. Protein product: CAWSSRTDSYEQYF.

Only one count was recorded for this clone. The V and J genes are TRBV29-1 and TRBJ2-7; perhaps TRBD2 as D (5 bases). V was clipped by 6 bases and J by 5 bases, with 11 bases between them. CDR1 and CDR2 (germline): SQVTM, ANQGSEA. This CDR3 has 11 residues. For the CDR3, the DNA is TGCAGCGTACCCGGGGTCCACGAGCAGTACTTC. Its translation is CSVPGVHEQYF.

The chain uses TRBV6-1 and TRBJ1-5, with D uncertain. Germline CDR1 and CDR2: MNHNS and SASEGT. This CDR3 has 15 amino acids. Trimming took off 1 base at V and 2 bases at J, with 9 bases between the two ends. The CDR3 protein is CASSEDVGGNQPQHF. Here the CDR3 DNA reads TGTGCCAGCAGTGAAGACGTCGGGGGCAATCAGCCCCAGCATTTT.

The chain uses TRBV27 and TRBJ1-5, with 7 bases matching TRBD1. Germline CDR1 reads MNHEY; CDR2 reads SMNVEV (reference sequence). Unmatched junction bases numbered 7, after V lost 8 bases and J lost 12 bases. The CDR3 consists of 11 residues. As DNA, the CDR3 is TGTGCCAGCGGGACAGAGAAAATCCAGCATTTT. Its protein is CASGTEKIQHF.

The rearrangement links TRBV19 to TRBJ2-1; D is possibly TRBD2 (6 bases). The CDR3 totals 14 residues. V lost 8 bases and J 7 bases, leaving 18 bases between the germline ends. Germline V CDR1 and CDR2: LNHDA, SQIVND (reference sequence). The chain's CDR3 is CASRTRGVMNEQFF. The CDR3 DNA is TGTGCCAGTCGGACCCGCGGGGTAATGAATGAGCAGTTCTTC. The full variable domain, with the rest looked up from reference TRBV19 and TRBJ2-1, is DGGITQSPKYLFRKEGQNVTLSCEQNLNHDAMYWYRQDPGQGLRLIYYSQIVNDFQKGDIAEGYSVSREKKESFPLTVTSAQKNPTAFYLCASRTRGVMNEQFFGPGTRLTVL.

V usage is TRBV28 and J usage is TRBJ2-3; TRBD2 agrees at 8 bases. The CDR3 totals 14 residues. Trimming at V came to 6 bases and at J to 0 bases, leaving 2 bases not matched to a gene. The germline gives CDR1 MDHEN, CDR2 SYDVKM. The CDR3, as DNA: TGTGCCAGCAGGAGCGGGAGTAGCACAGATACGCAGTATTTT. It codes for CASRSGSSTDTQYF.

The chain has TRBV18 and TRBJ2-7; possible D gene TRBD1, 5 bases. Germline CDR1 is KGHSH and CDR2 is LQKENI. V was trimmed by 3 bases and J by 6 bases, leaving 12 bases between them. The CDR3 covers 13 residues. CDR3 loop: CASSPTQQAEQYF. The CDR3 nucleotides read TGTGCCAGCTCACCGACCCAACAGGCCGAGCAGTACTTC.

The rearrangement joins TRBV7-2 to TRBJ1-2; D gene ambiguous. CDR3 size: 14 residues. V was clipped by 3 bases and J by 6 bases, with 14 bases between them. Germline loops: CDR1 SGHTA, CDR2 FQGNSA. The CDR3 DNA reads TGTGCCAGCAGCTTCTACAGACTAAGGGATGGCTACACCTTC. Translating gives CASSFYRLRDGYTF.

The genes are TRBV6-5 and TRBJ1-2; TRBD1 matches 7 bases. This CDR3 contains 13 residues. V shed 7 bases and J 5 bases; nucleotides not matched to a gene: 7. CDR1 is MNHEY and CDR2 is SVGAGI in the germline V gene. The CDR3 protein is CASTEGAGYGYTF. CDR3 DNA sequence: TGTGCCAGCACCGAGGGGGCAGGGTATGGCTACACCTTC.

The gene calls are TRBV4-1 and TRBJ2-5, with 9 bases fitting TRBD2. This CDR3 is built from 15 residues. The V gene's germline CDR1 is MGHRA and CDR2 YSYEKL. Trimming cost V 3 bases and J 5 bases; bases outside gene matches: 7. The CDR3 sequence is CASSQGLATGETQYF. In nucleotides, the CDR3 is TGCGCCAGCAGCCAGGGACTAGCTACAGGGGAGACCCAGTACTTC.

The V gene is TRBV19, the J gene TRBJ1-5; D remains unclear. Trimming stripped 4 bases from V and 2 bases from J, with 18 bases between. Germline CDR1 is LNHDA and CDR2 is SQIVND (reference sequence). The CDR3 extends over 17 amino acids. Here the CDR3 reads CASSTDSSGWGNQPQHF. CDR3 DNA sequence: TGTGCCAGTAGTACCGACTCGTCTGGTTGGGGCAATCAGCCCCAGCATTTT.

The V gene is TRBV3-1 (or the pseudogene TRBV3-2), the J gene TRBJ1-2; D unresolved. The V gene lost 1 base and the J gene lost 8 bases, with 8 bases spanning the gap. CDR1 and CDR2 (germline): LGHDT, YNNKEL (reference sequence). This CDR3 comprises 12 residues. The CDR3 DNA reads TGTGCCAGCAGCCAAGGGGTCGGGGGCTACACCTTC. It codes for CASSQGVGGYTF.

The genes are TRBV6-2 or TRBV6-3 and TRBJ2-2, with a weak D call TRBD1 (6 bases). This CDR3 has 13 residues. V was shortened by 5 bases and J by 4 bases, with 8 bases between the two germline ends. The germline CDR1 and CDR2 sequences are MNHEY and SVGEGT. CDR3 sequence reads: CASSGQFTGELFF. The DNA for the CDR3 is TGTGCCAGCAGTGGACAGTTCACCGGGGAGCTGTTTTTT.

About this clone itself: Its ends do not fully match the called genes, so a read error is possible. V is TRBV7-7 and J is TRBJ2-5, with TRBD2 as a possible D gene (6 bases). The CDR3 extends over 13 amino acids. In germline, CDR1 is SSHAT, CDR2 FNYEAQ (reference sequence). The CDR3 sequence is CASSRLGQETQYF. CDR3 nucleotide sequence: TGTGCTAGCAGTCGACTAGGGCAAGAGACCCAGTACTTC.

V gene TRBV7-8 combines with J gene TRBJ1-2; unclear D gene. This CDR3 has 17 residues. V lost 3 bases and J lost 4, with 21 bases in between. CDR1 is SGHVS, CDR2 FQNEAQ, per germline. DNA of the CDR3: TGTGCCAGCAGCTTCGCCCCTCGAACGGGGAAGGGCTATGGCTACACCTTC. This gives the protein CASSFAPRTGKGYGYTF.

The rearrangement joins TRBV11-2 to TRBJ1-3; 8 positions agree with TRBD1. This CDR3 has 18 residues. Trimming took 5 bases from V and 2 from J; bases not matched to a gene: 14. Germline loops: CDR1 SGHAT, CDR2 FQNNGV. This CDR3 reads CASSQSSGQGVAGNTIYF. The DNA for the CDR3 is TGTGCCAGCAGCCAAAGTAGCGGACAGGGAGTAGCTGGAAACACCATATATTTT.

The chain recombines TRBV28 with TRBJ1-3; the D is unclear. Germline CDR1 is MDHEN and CDR2 is SYDVKM. V lost 5 bases, J lost 4 bases, and 12 bases lay in between. This CDR3 has 14 residues. DNA for the CDR3: TGTGCCAGCAGTCAGGCGATAGAAGGAAACACCATATATTTT. This codes for CASSQAIEGNTIYF.

V usage is TRBV4-1 and J usage is TRBJ1-5; TRBD1 matches 11 bases. The germline V gene has CDR1 MGHRA and CDR2 YSYEKL. V gave up 2 bases and J gave up 6 bases; unmatched junction bases: 6. The CDR3 is 16 residues long. The CDR3 loop reads CASSQLGQGARQPQHF. CDR3 DNA: TGCGCCAGCAGCCAACTAGGACAGGGGGCGCGTCAGCCCCAGCATTTT.

The chain has TRBV30 and TRBJ1-3; no clear D. Deletions cut 5 bases from V and 0 bases from J, with 14 bases between. Germline V lookup: CDR1 GTSNPN, CDR2 SVGIG (reference sequence). The CDR3 contains 15 residues. The CDR3 region has the DNA TGTGCCTGGTCAAGAGGCGGGATCTCTGGAAACACCATATATTTT. It codes for CAWSRGGISGNTIYF. Together with reference TRBV30 and TRBJ1-3, the CDR3 gives the full variable domain: SQTIHQWPATLVQPVGSPLSLECTVEGTSNPNLYWYRQAAGRGLQLLFYSVGIGQISSEVPQNLSASRPQDRQFILSSKKLLLSDSGFYLCAWSRGGISGNTIYFGEGSWLTVV.

The chain joins TRBV2 to TRBJ1-1, with 9 nucleotides matching TRBD1. J lost 6 bases, V lost 1 base, and 6 bases had no gene match. Per the germline V gene, CDR1 is SNHLY and CDR2 is FYNNEI. This CDR3 is 15 amino acids long. The DNA for the CDR3 is TGTGCCAGCAGTGAAGGCAACAGGGGGCCGGCTGAAGCTTTCTTT. This sequence encodes CASSEGNRGPAEAFF.